Reported below is one T cell receptor (beta chain). This sample is drawn from a study of cytomegalovirus exposure and HLA in healthy donors. CDR3 length: 15 residues. CDR1 is MNHNS, CDR2 SASEGT, per germline. Trimming left V 6 bases short and J 1 base short, with 15 bases between. Amplification used 60 Vbeta primers and 13 Jbeta primers. Generated by immunoSEQ multiplex PCR, the TCRdb table keeps only in-frame clones and is missing some. The sample includes more than 140,000 clones, more than 75% of them seen just once. The sequencing sample was made of PBMCs. The TCR comes from a man younger than 30 in good health and CMV-seropositive. J is TRBJ2-5 and V is TRBV6-1; TRBD2 is a possible D gene (6 bases). The DNA of the CDR3 is TGTGCCAGCAGCTACGGGACTTCGGTCCAAGAGACCCAGTACTTC. It codes for CASSYGTSVQETQYF.